This T cell receptor (beta chain) was recovered during a study of cytotoxic CD8 clonotypes in ibrutinib-treated CLL (dated by TCRdb to the early 2020s). Notes on the research overall: In this cohort, about 16 patients were treatment-naive and roughly ten were relapsed/refractory, while about 18 had unmutated IGHV. Responses were partial in 24 patients and complete in 2; after median 68 months follow-up, about 14 stayed in remission and some twelve progressed. Response samples were obtained after a median of around 11 months of treatment, with a range of roughly 6 to 40 months. An average of 255,043 productive templates and 94,082 productive rearrangements was obtained per sample. Of the roughly 86 people in the trial, around 24 had longitudinal samples available. Cryopreserved peripheral blood mononuclear cells were collected at three points: before therapy, at response, and at either sustained remission or disease progression. Patients were still on ibrutinib when every remission and progressive disease sample was collected.

In the case of this clone: Its cognate antigen has yet to be identified. One base away there is no much larger clone; base qualities are not given.

V is pruned by 0 bases and J by 4 bases, leaving 2 bases of the junction without a gene match. Based on the germline V gene, the CDR1 and CDR2 sequences are SGHRS and YFSETQ. There are 15 amino acids in the CDR3, from cysteine to phenylalanine inclusive. The sequence is cut down to CDR3 DNA, 45 bases in frame from base 1. A MiSeq instrument was used for deep resolution sequencing, which targeted depths ranging from 1 in 1 million up to 1 in 200,000 T cells, with coverage averaging 10x for each clonotype. TCR beta libraries were generated with the immunoSEQ hsTCRB Kit. Regarding the original processing steps: ImmunoSEQ Data Assistant and ImmunoSEQ Analyzer were used for data analysis, and V, D and J genes were assigned according to IMGT definitions. Clonality, with values ranging from 0 to 1, was calculated as one minus the normalized Shannon entropy of productive rearrangement frequencies. Only overrepresented clonotypes making up at least 0.05% of each patient's repertoire were included in the public clonotype analysis. About twelve repertoires from age-matched healthy donors, obtained from immuneACCESS, served as clonality controls. TCRdb retrieved this table from immuneACCESS and kept in-frame rearrangements only. Not all clones are present; in checked studies, unresolved V genes account for under half, and no reason is known for the remainder. The V and J calls and the clone size are those of that table, but D and trimming were determined from the DNA. Counted in this sample were more than 200,000 clones; 75% to 80% of them appeared once. Around 10% of the sample goes to the ten largest clones.

Paper-wide results and their limitations: Sustained-remission and progressing patients did not have matched sampling times, and lymph node repertoires were not examined. Baseline clonality exceeded that of age-matched healthy donors and correlated strongly with circulating CD8+ T-cell counts. Public clonotypes were found to be uncommon and were observed to contract or remain stable during treatment; the increase in clonality was shown to reflect expansion of private clonotypes at ibrutinib response. Clonality increased at ibrutinib response, stayed stable in sustained remission, and fell back toward baseline at progression.

Sample time point, as interpreted from the label and publication: approximately eleven months on ibrutinib. For TCR beta library preparation, approximately 2 micrograms of genomic DNA was extracted from cryopreserved PBMCs. Longitudinal blood samples from CLL patients receiving ibrutinib monotherapy were subjected to high-throughput TCR beta sequencing. The patients were enrolled in a single-center, open-label phase 2 trial of ibrutinib monotherapy. This TCR was recovered from a human donor with chronic lymphocytic leukemia. This sample comprised PBMCs, obtained after 12 months of ibrutinib treatment. The sequence is built from TRBV5-1 and TRBJ2-1; TRBD2 fits 9 bases in the junction. The nucleotides are TGCGCCAGCAGCTTGGTTGCGGGAGGGTACAATGAGCAGTTCTTC. This yields the protein CASSLVAGGYNEQFF.